The 9 T cell receptor beta chains presented below share a single source sample, sequenced in a study of T cell responses to AZD1222 COVID-19 vaccine. Data came from immunoSEQ multiplex PCR; TCRdb stores just in-frame clones and leaves some out. The table has 100,000 or so clones, about 86% seen once. Source: peripheral blood, taken on day 0 of AZD1222 vaccination. These receptors came from an adult in good health.

The rearrangement links TRBV7-8 to TRBJ1-1; no clear D gene. Germline V CDR1 and CDR2: SGHVS, FQNEAQ. The CDR3 runs 12 residues. Deletions cut 3 bases from V and 4 bases from J, with 6 bases between. In nucleotides, the CDR3 is TGTGCCAGCAGCTTGCGCGGCACTGAAGCTTTCTTT. It yields the protein CASSLRGTEAFF.

The chain carries TRBV19 and TRBJ2-7; TRBD1 matches at 9 bases. Germline lookup yields CDR1 LNHDA and CDR2 SQIVND (reference sequence). The V gene end was trimmed by 3 bases and the J gene end by 0 bases; junction bases not matched to a gene: 12. The CDR3 is made up of 18 amino acids. CDR3 sequence reads: CASSILSKGQGPSYEQYF. DNA of the CDR3: TGTGCCAGTAGTATCCTATCGAAAGGACAGGGGCCCTCCTACGAGCAGTACTTC.

The CDR3 DNA follows: TGTGCCAGCACCGCAGGGTTCTATGGCTACACCTTC. This codes for CASTAGFYGYTF. V gene TRBV12-3 or TRBV12-4 combines with J gene TRBJ1-2; D is perhaps TRBD1 (5 bases). This CDR3 spans 12 amino acids. The germline V and J ends were trimmed by 7 bases and 4 bases, with 10 bases remaining between them.

The J gene is TRBJ1-3, the V gene TRBV5-1; possible D gene TRBD1, 6 bases. The germline CDR1 and CDR2 sequences are SGHRS and YFSETQ. This CDR3 contains 16 residues. Trimming shortened V by 4 bases and J by 0 bases, and 14 bases separated the two germline ends. CDR3 sequence (DNA): TGCGCCAGCAGCCTTAGGGGGGGCCCCTCTGGAAACACCATATATTTT. This codes for CASSLRGGPSGNTIYF.

CDR3 residues: CASSLEGTINSPLHF. CDR3 bases: TGTGCCAGCAGCTTGGAGGGGACAATCAATTCACCCCTCCACTTT. J is TRBJ1-6 and V is TRBV5-4; a possible D gene is TRBD1 (6 bases). With 0 bases removed from V and 7 bases from J, the gap between germline ends came to 11 bases. Germline V lookup: CDR1 SGHNT, CDR2 YYREEE (reference sequence). The CDR3 runs 15 residues.

The genes are TRBV7-3 and TRBJ1-1, with D unclear. V was clipped by 5 bases and J by 5 bases, with 12 bases between them. Germline V lookup: CDR1 SGHTA, CDR2 FQGTGA. This CDR3 has 13 residues. The CDR3 here is CASSGGGWTEAFF. The CDR3 DNA reads as TGTGCCAGCAGCGGAGGAGGCTGGACTGAAGCTTTCTTT.

The V gene is TRBV6-5, the J gene TRBJ1-2; D is perhaps TRBD1 (6 bases). The V gene lost 5 bases and the J gene lost 5 bases, with 12 bases spanning the gap. Germline loops: CDR1 MNHEY, CDR2 SVGAGI. The CDR3 is 13 amino acids. CDR3 nucleotides: TGTGCCAGCAGTCCCGTGGGGGCTTATGGCTACACCTTC. Its translation: CASSPVGAYGYTF.

The V and J genes are TRBV7-3 and TRBJ2-7; 7 bases align to TRBD2. The junction had 9 bases not matched to a gene; V was cut back by 3 bases and J by 7 bases. The CDR3 totals 14 residues. Germline CDR1 is SGHTA and CDR2 is FQGTGA. The CDR3 region is CASSLTGGSREQYF. The CDR3 DNA follows: TGTGCCAGCAGCTTGACGGGGGGATCGAGGGAGCAGTACTTC. The complete variable domain, with remaining parts taken from reference TRBV7-3 and TRBJ2-7, reads GAGVSQTPSNKVTEKGKYVELRCDPISGHTALYWYRQSLGQGPEFLIYFQGTGAADDSGLPNDRFFAVRPEGSVSTLKIQRTERGDSAVYLCASSLTGGSREQYFGPGTRLTVT.

CDR3 DNA sequence: TGTGCCAGCAGCCAAGAATTAACAGGCGAGCAGTACTTC. Amino acid sequence: CASSQELTGEQYF. The V call is TRBV4-2, the J call TRBJ2-7; D possibly corresponds to TRBD1 (5 bases). Germline-derived CDR1 and CDR2 are LGHNA and YNFKEQ. V gave up 0 bases and J gave up 6 bases, with 9 bases separating them. The CDR3 is 13 amino acids.